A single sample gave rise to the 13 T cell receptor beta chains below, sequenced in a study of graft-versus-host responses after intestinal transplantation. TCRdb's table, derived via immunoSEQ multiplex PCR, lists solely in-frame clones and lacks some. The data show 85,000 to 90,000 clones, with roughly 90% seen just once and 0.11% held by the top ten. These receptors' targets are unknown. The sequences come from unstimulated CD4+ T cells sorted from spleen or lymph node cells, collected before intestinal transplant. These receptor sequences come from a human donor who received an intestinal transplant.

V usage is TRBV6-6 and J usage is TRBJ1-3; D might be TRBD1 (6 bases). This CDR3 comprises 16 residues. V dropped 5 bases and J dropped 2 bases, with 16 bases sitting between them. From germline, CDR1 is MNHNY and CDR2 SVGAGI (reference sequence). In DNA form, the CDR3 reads TGTGCCAGCAGTAAAAACAGGGAATCCCCTGGAAACACCATATATTTT. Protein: CASSKNRESPGNTIYF.

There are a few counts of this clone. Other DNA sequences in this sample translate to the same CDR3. Here the CDR3 DNA reads TGCGCCAGCAGCCCACTAGCGGGGGACACCGGGGAGCTGTTTTTT. Translating it yields CASSPLAGDTGELFF. The chain is built from TRBV5-1 and TRBJ2-2; 11 nucleotides line up with TRBD2. V lost 4 bases to trimming and J lost 3 bases; unmatched junction nucleotides: 2. This CDR3 is 15 amino acids long. Germline values: CDR1 SGHRS, CDR2 YFSETQ.

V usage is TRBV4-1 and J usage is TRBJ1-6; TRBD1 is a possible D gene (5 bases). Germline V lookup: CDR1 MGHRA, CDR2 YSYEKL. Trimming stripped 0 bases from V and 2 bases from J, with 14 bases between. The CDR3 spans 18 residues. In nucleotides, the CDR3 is TGCGCCAGCAGCCAAGACGTGGTGGGGCGGCCCTATAATTCACCCCTCCACTTT. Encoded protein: CASSQDVVGRPYNSPLHF.

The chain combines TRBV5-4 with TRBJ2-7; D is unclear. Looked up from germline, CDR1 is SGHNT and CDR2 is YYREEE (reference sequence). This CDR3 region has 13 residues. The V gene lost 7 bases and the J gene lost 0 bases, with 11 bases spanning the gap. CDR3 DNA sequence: TGTGCCAGCCAAACTACCGACTCCTACGAGCAGTACTTC. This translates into CASQTTDSYEQYF.

CDR3 DNA sequence: TGCGCCAGCAGCTTGTCCGGGACAGATACGCAGTATTTT. Translating gives CASSLSGTDTQYF. This chain joins TRBV5-1 and TRBJ2-3; D remains ambiguous. Between the trimmed V and J ends, which lost 1 base and 3 bases, there was a span of 6 bases. Germline CDR1 is SGHRS and CDR2 is YFSETQ. The CDR3 extends over 13 amino acids.

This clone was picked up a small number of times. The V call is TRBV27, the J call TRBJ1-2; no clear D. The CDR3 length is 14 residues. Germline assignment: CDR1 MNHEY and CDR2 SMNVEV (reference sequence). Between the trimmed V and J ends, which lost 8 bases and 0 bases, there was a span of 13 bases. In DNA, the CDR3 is TGTGCCAGCGGCCCACAGATCGCTAACTATGGCTACACCTTC. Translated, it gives CASGPQIANYGYTF.

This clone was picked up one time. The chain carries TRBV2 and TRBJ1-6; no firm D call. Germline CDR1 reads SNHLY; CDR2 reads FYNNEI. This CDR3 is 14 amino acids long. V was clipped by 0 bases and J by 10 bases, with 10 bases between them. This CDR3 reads CASSEAHKTSPLHF. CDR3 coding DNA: TGTGCCAGCAGTGAAGCGCACAAAACGTCACCCCTCCACTTT.

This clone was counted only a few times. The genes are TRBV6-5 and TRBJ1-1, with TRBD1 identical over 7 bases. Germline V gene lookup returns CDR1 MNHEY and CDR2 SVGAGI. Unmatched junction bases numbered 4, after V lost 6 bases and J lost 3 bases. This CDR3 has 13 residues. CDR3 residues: CASSHDRDTEAFF. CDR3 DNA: TGTGCCAGCAGCCACGACAGGGACACTGAAGCTTTCTTT.

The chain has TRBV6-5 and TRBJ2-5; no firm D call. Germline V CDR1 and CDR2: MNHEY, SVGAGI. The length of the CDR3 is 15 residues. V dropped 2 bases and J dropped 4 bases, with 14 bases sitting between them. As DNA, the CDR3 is TGTGCCAGCAGTTACCTCCCGGCGAGAGGAGAGACCCAGTACTTC. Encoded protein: CASSYLPARGETQYF.

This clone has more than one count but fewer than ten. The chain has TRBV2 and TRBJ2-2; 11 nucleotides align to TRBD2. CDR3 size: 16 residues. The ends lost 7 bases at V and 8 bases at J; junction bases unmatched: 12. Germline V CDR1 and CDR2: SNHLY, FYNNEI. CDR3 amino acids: CASTLLAGGLGGELFF. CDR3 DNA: TGTGCCAGCACCCTTCTAGCGGGGGGTCTTGGTGGGGAGCTGTTTTTT.

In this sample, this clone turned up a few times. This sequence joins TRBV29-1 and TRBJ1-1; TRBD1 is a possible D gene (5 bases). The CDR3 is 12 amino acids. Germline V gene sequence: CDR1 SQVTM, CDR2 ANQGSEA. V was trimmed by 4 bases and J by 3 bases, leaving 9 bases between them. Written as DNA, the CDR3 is TGCAGCGTTGTCGGGGGGGACACTGAAGCTTTCTTT. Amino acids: CSVVGGDTEAFF.

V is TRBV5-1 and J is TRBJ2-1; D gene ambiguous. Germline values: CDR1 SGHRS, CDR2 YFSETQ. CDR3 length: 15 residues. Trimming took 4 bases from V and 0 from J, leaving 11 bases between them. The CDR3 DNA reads TGCGCCAGCAGCCCCGATCCGAGCTCCTACAATGAGCAGTTCTTC. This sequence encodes CASSPDPSSYNEQFF.

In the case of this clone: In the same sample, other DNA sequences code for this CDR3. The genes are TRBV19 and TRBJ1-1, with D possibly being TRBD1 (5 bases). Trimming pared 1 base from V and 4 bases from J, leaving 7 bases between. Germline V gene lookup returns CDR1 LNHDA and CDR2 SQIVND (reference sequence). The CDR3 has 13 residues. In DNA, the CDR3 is TGTGCCAGTAGTATAGGGGGGGGCACTGAAGCTTTCTTT. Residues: CASSIGGGTEAFF.